Listed here are 5 T cell receptor beta chains from one sample, sequenced in a study of T-cell memory formation after mild COVID-19 (TCRdb year 2021). The library was prepared using 5' RACE. Sequencing used an Illumina NovaSeq 6000. TCRdb itself trimmed the public reads at Q25 with fastp, ran MiXCR and retained productive beta chains. Each entry merges the rows of one CDR3 protein and shows their most common DNA and genes. The sample table records about 210,000 distinct CDR3 sequences; 8% to 11% of these occur just once. Under 3.5% of the sample lies in the top ten. Sequencing used PBMCs or a T cell subset sorted from them (not recorded which). The receptor source for this set is a man aged 18 to 30 who had mild COVID-19 (a few samples of this study predate the infection). The sample titles of this study are shuffled in the database, so cell type and time point are left out; the donor was told from shared clones.

The chain links TRBV5-1 to TRBJ1-3; D is possibly TRBD1 (6 bases). Germline CDR1 SGHRS, CDR2 YFSETQ. V gave up 5 bases and J gave up 7 bases, with 16 bases separating them. CDR3 length: 14 residues. DNA of the CDR3: TGCGCCAGCAGTTCCCGGGACACGATGAACACCATATATTTT. Translated, it gives CASSSRDTMNTIYF.

This clonotype showed up just a few times. This chain uses TRBV6-5 with TRBJ2-6; a possible D gene is TRBD1 (5 bases). Trimming removed 11 bases from V and 1 base from J, with 9 bases in between. The CDR3 is 13 amino acids. In germline, CDR1 is MNHEY, CDR2 SVGAGI. In DNA form, the CDR3 reads TGTGCCGCCCAGGGTTCTGGGGCCAACGTCCTGACTTTC. Translated, it gives CAAQGSGANVLTF.

This chain joins TRBV3-1 and TRBJ2-3; TRBD2 is a possible D gene (5 bases). With 4 bases removed from V and 1 base from J, the gap between germline ends came to 15 bases. The CDR3 is 16 residues long. Germline V lookup: CDR1 LGHDT, CDR2 YNNKEL (reference sequence). The CDR3 sequence: CASSPFRGYGTDTQYF. CDR3 nucleotides: TGTGCCAGCAGCCCTTTTAGAGGGTACGGCACAGATACGCAGTATTTT.

Many counts were recorded for this clonotype. The chain has TRBV5-1 and TRBJ1-1; a possible D gene is TRBD1 (5 bases). CDR3 size: 15 residues. Trimming removed 3 bases at V and 4 bases at J, with 16 bases between. The V gene's germline CDR1 is SGHRS and CDR2 YFSETQ. CDR3 region: CASSSLGVGSTEAFF. The CDR3 region has the DNA TGCGCCAGCAGCTCATTGGGGGTGGGGAGCACTGAAGCTTTCTTT. Full variable domain (remainder filled in from reference TRBV5-1 and TRBJ1-1): KAGVTQTPRYLIKTRGQQVTLSCSPISGHRSVSWYQQTPGQGLQFLFEYFSETQRNKGNFPGRFSGRQFSNSRSEMNVSTLELGDSALYLCASSSLGVGSTEAFFGQGTRLTVV.

This chain uses TRBV7-8 with TRBJ2-7; 9 nucleotides line up with TRBD2. CDR3 length: 15 residues. Germline CDR1 reads SGHVS; CDR2 reads FQNEAQ. The junction had 4 bases not matched to a gene; V was cut back by 1 base and J by 3 bases. In nucleotides, the CDR3 is TGTGCCAGCAGCTTAGGGCCTAGCGGGGACTACGAGCAGTACGTC. Translated, it gives CASSLGPSGDYEQYV.